These 8 T cell receptor beta chains were sequenced from one sample in a study of identical twins. Via MiXCR, TCRdb re-called the 5' RACE reads, giving one row per CDR3 protein. This sample has around 370,000 distinct CDR3 sequences; approximately 10% occur once, and the top ten carry roughly 8.9%. The sample was naive T cells sorted from blood. The receptors stem from a woman aged 45 to 65 in good health.

The chain links TRBV10-1 to TRBJ2-1; D is possibly TRBD1 (6 bases). The CDR3 sequence is 14 residues long. From germline, CDR1 is WNHNN and CDR2 SYGVQD (reference sequence). V lost 8 bases to trimming and J lost 8 bases, with 19 bases between them. CDR3 in DNA: TGCGCCAGCGGCGCTTTTAGGGGGAGTGATGAGCAGTTCTTC. Translated, it gives CASGAFRGSDEQFF.

The chain couples TRBV30 to TRBJ1-3; weak D call: TRBD1 (6 bases). Trimming shortened V by 4 bases and J by 0 bases, and 13 bases separated the two germline ends. CDR1 GTSNPN and CDR2 SVGIG come from the germline V gene (reference sequence). The CDR3 runs 15 residues. CDR3 sequence reads: CAWTSGTSSGNTIYF. Written as DNA, the CDR3 is TGTGCCTGGACCTCCGGGACAAGCTCTGGAAACACCATATATTTT.

This clonotype came up many times. This chain connects TRBV12-3 or TRBV12-4 to TRBJ2-3; possible D gene TRBD2, 5 bases. The CDR3 has 14 amino acids. Between the trimmed V and J ends, which lost 1 base and 1 base, there was a span of 6 bases. The CDR3 spells CASSLGAGTDTQYF. The CDR3 DNA reads TGTGCCAGCAGTTTAGGAGCGGGCACAGATACGCAGTATTTT.

This clonotype was found a few times. J is TRBJ2-3 and V is TRBV3-1; 7 nucleotides match TRBD2. CDR1 is LGHDT, CDR2 YNNKEL, per germline (reference sequence). The CDR3 has 15 residues. V gave up 4 bases and J gave up 4 bases; unmatched junction bases: 8. CDR3 sequence: CASSPSRTSSDTQYF. CDR3 DNA sequence: TGTGCCAGCAGCCCATCTCGGACTAGTTCAGATACGCAGTATTTT.

This clonotype was recorded at least ten times. V usage is TRBV29-1 and J usage is TRBJ2-1; 10 bases are a match to TRBD2. The J segment lost 9 bases and the V segment lost 5 bases, leaving 10 bases of the junction unmatched. The length of the CDR3 is 14 residues. Germline-derived CDR1 and CDR2 are SQVTM and ANQGSEA. CDR3 sequence: CSVRLAGGPGEQFF. CDR3 DNA: TGCAGCGTTCGACTAGCGGGCGGACCGGGTGAGCAGTTCTTC.

This clonotype has just a few counts. The chain carries TRBV11-2 and TRBJ2-5, with TRBD2 matching over 8 bases. The trim removed 5 bases at V and 5 bases at J, leaving 7 bases unmatched. CDR1 and CDR2 (germline): SGHAT, FQNNGV. This CDR3 contains 14 residues. CDR3 sequence: CASSPSGFRETQYF. The CDR3 bases are TGTGCCAGCAGCCCTAGCGGGTTTCGGGAGACCCAGTACTTC.

This clonotype was seen at least ten times. V is TRBV19 and J is TRBJ2-3; D gene unclear. V dropped 6 bases and J dropped 0 bases, with 7 bases sitting between them. CDR1 is LNHDA, CDR2 SQIVND, per germline (reference sequence). CDR3 length: 13 residues. In DNA form, the CDR3 reads TGTGCCAGTAGCCTTTTTAGCACAGATACGCAGTATTTT. Amino acid sequence: CASSLFSTDTQYF.

This chain uses TRBV6-5 with TRBJ2-2, with 8 bases matching TRBD1. Germline loops: CDR1 MNHEY, CDR2 SVGAGI. Trimming removed 10 bases from V and 0 bases from J; junction bases left unmatched: 16. The CDR3 length is 18 residues. CDR3 in amino acids: CAMLSSGTGDANTGELFF. The CDR3 coding sequence is TGTGCCATGCTCTCCTCCGGGACAGGTGACGCGAACACCGGGGAGCTGTTTTTT.